The 6 T cell receptor beta chains presented below share a single source sample, sequenced in a study of blood T cell repertoires in COVID-19. The assay was immunoSEQ multiplex PCR, and TCRdb's table has in-frame clones only and misses some. The sample gives some 74,000 clones, around 78% of which show up once; roughly 20% is in the top ten. The sample consisted of peripheral blood. The receptor set was obtained from a woman older than 75 with acute or convalescent COVID-19.

This clone was seen only once. The V and J genes are TRBV25-1 and TRBJ1-1; D perhaps matches TRBD1 (5 bases). The CDR3 has 13 residues. The V gene lost 4 bases and the J gene lost 1 base, with 7 bases spanning the gap. Looked up from germline, CDR1 is MGHDK and CDR2 is SYGVNS. The chain's CDR3 is CASSAQGNTEAFF. CDR3 in DNA: TGTGCCAGCAGTGCGCAGGGGAACACTGAAGCTTTCTTT.

J is TRBJ1-6 and V is TRBV9, with TRBD1 matching 9 bases. The germline V gene has CDR1 SGDLS and CDR2 YYNGEE. V lost 3 bases and J lost 10; bases outside the gene matches: 5. CDR3 length equals 14 residues. DNA for the CDR3: TGTGCCAGCAGCGCGGGACAGGGACGCTCACCCCTCCACTTT. Its translation: CASSAGQGRSPLHF.

The chain combines TRBV10-3 with TRBJ2-3; 8 positions agree with TRBD1. This CDR3 has 15 amino acids. Looked up from germline, CDR1 is ENHRY and CDR2 is SYGVKD. J lost 2 bases, V lost 2 bases, and 3 bases had no gene match. CDR3 amino acids: CAISETDRATDTQYF. In nucleotides, the CDR3 is TGTGCCATCAGTGAGACGGACAGGGCCACAGATACGCAGTATTTT.

The rearrangement links TRBV6-1 to TRBJ2-7; TRBD2 aligns across 10 bases. The CDR3 is made up of 18 amino acids. Unmatched junction bases numbered 9, after V lost 1 base and J lost 0 bases. CDR1 and CDR2 (germline): MNHNS, SASEGT. The CDR3 DNA sequence: TGTGCCAGCAGTGAAGAAGCTAGCGGGAGAATAGGCTCCTACGAGCAGTACTTC. Its protein product is CASSEEASGRIGSYEQYF.

This chain connects TRBV5-1 to TRBJ2-5; D is ambiguous. Per the germline V gene, CDR1 is SGHRS and CDR2 is YFSETQ. There are 14 residues in the CDR3. Trimming pared 2 bases from V and 4 bases from J, leaving 12 bases between. DNA of the CDR3: TGCGCCAGCAGCTTTGGCGGCCTTGGAGAGACCCAGTACTTC. Its translation is CASSFGGLGETQYF.

On this clone: One junction end does not reproduce the germline sequence, and a read error may be involved. The rearrangement links TRBV18 to TRBJ1-1; D is possibly TRBD1 (5 bases). The CDR3 covers 14 residues. Germline V CDR1 and CDR2: KGHSH, LQKENI. CDR3 region: CASSPREQAAEAFF. CDR3 nucleotides: TGTGCCAGCTCCCCACGGGAACAGGCCGCTGAAGCTTTCTTT.